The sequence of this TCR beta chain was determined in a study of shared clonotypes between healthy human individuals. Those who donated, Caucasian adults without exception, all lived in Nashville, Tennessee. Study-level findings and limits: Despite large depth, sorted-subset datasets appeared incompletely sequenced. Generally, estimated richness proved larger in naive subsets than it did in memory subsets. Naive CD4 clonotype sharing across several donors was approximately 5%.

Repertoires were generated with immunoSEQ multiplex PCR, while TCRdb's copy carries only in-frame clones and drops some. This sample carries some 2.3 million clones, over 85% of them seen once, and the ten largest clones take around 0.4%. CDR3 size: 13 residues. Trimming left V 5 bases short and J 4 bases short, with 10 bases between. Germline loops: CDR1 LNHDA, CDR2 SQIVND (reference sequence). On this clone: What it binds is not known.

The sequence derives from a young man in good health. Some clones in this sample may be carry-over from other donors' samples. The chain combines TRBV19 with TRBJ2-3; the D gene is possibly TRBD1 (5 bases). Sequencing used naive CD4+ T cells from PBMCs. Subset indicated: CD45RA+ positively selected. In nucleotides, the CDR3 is TGTGCCAGTAGTGAGTCAGGGCCAGATACGCAGTATTTT. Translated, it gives CASSESGPDTQYF. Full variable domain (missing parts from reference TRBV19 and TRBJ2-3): DGGITQSPKYLFRKEGQNVTLSCEQNLNHDAMYWYRQDPGQGLRLIYYSQIVNDFQKGDIAEGYSVSREKKESFPLTVTSAQKNPTAFYLCASSESGPDTQYFGPGTRLTVL.